Described below is a single TCR beta chain sequence and its context. Its specificity is not known. This CDR3 spans 14 amino acids. Unmatched junction bases numbered 6, after V lost 3 bases and J lost 3 bases. From germline, CDR1 is SQVTM and CDR2 ANQGSEA. The record originates from a study of T cell responses to AZD1222 COVID-19 vaccine. Findings and limits, study-wide: The study found Spike-specific TCR breadth and depth rose after two AZD1222 doses. Unmutated regions of variants are reportedly targeted by nearly half of spike-specific TCRs. Donors were largely white British and mainly female; clonal diversity was possibly underestimated.

Assay used: immunoSEQ multiplex PCR; TCRdb lists only in-frame clones, some missing. The sample includes fewer than 150,000 clones, over 75% of them seen just once. This receptor was obtained from an adult in good health. This specimen consisted of peripheral blood, obtained on day 0 of AZD1222 vaccination. The chain links TRBV29-1 to TRBJ2-7; 9 bases line up with TRBD2. The CDR3 reads CSVELTSGNYEQYF. In DNA form, the CDR3 reads TGCAGCGTTGAGTTGACTAGCGGAAACTACGAGCAGTACTTC.